This T cell receptor beta chain was recorded in a study of blood T cell repertoires in COVID-19. For the study at large: Donors in the United States, Italy and Spain gave samples during acute or convalescent COVID-19. T cells, B-cell-depleted T cells, or PBMCs provided the cDNA or gDNA that served as material.

In the source study's methods: Amplified reference gene primers provided the basis for estimating nucleated cell counts. This table comes from immunoSEQ multiplex PCR, and its TCRdb copy is limited to in-frame clones, with some not included. Clonal size and the V and J genes are those of that table, whereas D and trimming came from the DNA. Of under 80,000 clones listed, around 85% were seen once; the top ten hold about 15%. Germline lookup yields CDR1 SGHDT and CDR2 YYEEEE. The ends lost 3 bases at V and 4 bases at J; junction bases unmatched: 7. CDR3 size: 15 residues. The source material was peripheral blood. This receptor was taken from a human donor in a cohort sampled during active COVID-19. The rearrangement links TRBV5-6 to TRBJ1-5; 7 bases are shared with TRBD1. DNA of the CDR3: TGTGCCAGCAGCTGGGGGGACAGAGATAATCAGCCCCAGCATTTT. Translated, it gives CASSWGDRDNQPQHF.